The T cell receptor beta chain under discussion was sequenced for a study of post-analysis software for immune sequencing data. Background on the study: Clinical courses comprised relapsing-remitting, secondary progressive and progressive-relapsing multiple sclerosis.

Study observations and caveats: Elevated frequency relative to controls characterized several TRBV segments in patients, TRBV5-6, TRBV5-1 and TRBV20-1 among them. F measure grouped same-batch samples tightly together.

Comments on this clonotype: Its antigen is undetermined.

Unique molecular identifiers were carried by the TCR beta cDNA libraries. From the PCR reads, TCRdb called clonotypes with MiXCR, one entry per CDR3 protein. The table shows 750,000 to 950,000 distinct CDR3 sequences, with roughly 58% occurring only once. The V gene's germline CDR1 is MNHNS and CDR2 SASEGT. V dropped 6 bases and J dropped 2; count of bases not matched to a gene: 3. This CDR3 region has 14 residues. The sequencing input was blood. The gene calls are TRBV6-1 and TRBJ1-2; 10 bases map to TRBD1. This clonotype was sampled from a girl between 10 and 17 years old with multiple sclerosis. The CDR3 nucleotides are TGTGCCAGCAGACCGGGACAGGGGAACTATGGCTACACCTTC. Translating it yields CASRPGQGNYGYTF.